This TCR beta chain was documented in a study of OX40 agonist ivuxolimab in advanced cancers. Trimming removed 0 bases at V and 1 base at J, with 13 bases between. CDR1 is SGHKS and CDR2 is YYEKEE in the germline V gene (reference sequence). This CDR3 is built from 16 residues. Libraries were prepared by immunoSEQ multiplex PCR; TCRdb keeps only in-frame clonotypes and omits some of them. The data contain approximately 72,000 clones, roughly 88% of them singletons. The sequence was collected from an adult with an advanced solid tumor such as melanoma, head and neck, liver or kidney cancer. The genes are TRBV5-5 and TRBJ2-5, with D perhaps given as TRBD1 or TRBD2 (5 bases each). The specimen comprised CD4+ or CD8+ T cells sorted from blood, sampled in a trial of the OX40 agonist ivuxolimab. The CDR3 reads CASSLVYSGRQETQYF. For the CDR3, the DNA is TGTGCCAGCAGCTTGGTGTACTCGGGGCGCCAAGAGACCCAGTACTTC.